This TCR beta chain was sequenced during a study of T cell responses to AZD1222 COVID-19 vaccine. The V and J ends lost 4 bases and 1 base respectively, with 11 bases between them. This CDR3 has 14 residues. The germline CDR1 and CDR2 sequences are SGHRS and YFSETQ. Overall study results and limits: Baseline seropositives among AZD1222 recipients totaled only six or seven. No day 14 peak samples; only post-peak repertoires were characterized. Mostly white British, mostly female donors; authors suggested clonal diversity may be underestimated.

With regard to this clone: Antigen: not known.

Method: immunoSEQ multiplex PCR; TCRdb's copy keeps in-frame clones and lacks some. This table has fewer than 150,000 clones, roughly 90% appearing once. Recipients boosted at about 4 weeks or about 12 weeks are pooled. J is TRBJ1-1 and V is TRBV5-1; D possibly corresponds to TRBD1 (6 bases). The sample in question was peripheral blood, obtained 28 days after the second AZD1222 dose. The source of this sequence is an adult who received the AZD1222 COVID-19 vaccine. The CDR3 bases are TGCGCCAGCAGCCCAGGACAGAGGAACACTGAAGCTTTCTTT. Translated: CASSPGQRNTEAFF.